These T cell receptor beta chains were read from a single sample in a study of T cell responses to AZD1222 COVID-19 vaccine. Clones were sequenced by immunoSEQ multiplex PCR, and TCRdb holds only the in-frame ones, with some missing. Among about 110,000 clones listed, 80% to 90% were seen once. The specimen comprised peripheral blood, sampled 28 days after the second AZD1222 dose. Receptors originate from an adult who received the AZD1222 COVID-19 vaccine. The CDR3 runs from the conserved cysteine through the conserved F or W.

v_gene: TRBV5-1
j_gene: TRBJ1-1
CDR3aa: CASSLERIPNTEAFF

v_gene: TRBV2
j_gene: TRBJ2-3
CDR3aa: CASSASGRGMNTQYF

v_gene: TRBV12-3/TRBV12-4
j_gene: TRBJ1-2
CDR3aa: CASSLGIVDGYTF

v_gene: TRBV5-1
j_gene: TRBJ1-2
CDR3aa: CASSLGGTENYGYTF

v_gene: TRBV2
j_gene: TRBJ2-1
CDR3aa: CASQAPGKQFF

v_gene: TRBV19
j_gene: TRBJ1-5
CDR3aa: CASSTGGTGEWQPQHF

v_gene: TRBV9
j_gene: TRBJ2-1
CDR3aa: CASSVASAYNEQFF

v_gene: TRBV7-6
j_gene: TRBJ2-4
CDR3aa: CASSPRGKNIQYF

v_gene: TRBV5-1
j_gene: TRBJ1-2
CDR3aa: CASSLFRGGAGYGYTF

v_gene: TRBV25-1
j_gene: TRBJ2-3
CDR3aa: CASTQGWRSDTQYF

v_gene: TRBV5-1
j_gene: TRBJ2-7
CDR3aa: CASSLLGTASSYEQYF

v_gene: TRBV2
j_gene: TRBJ2-7
CDR3aa: CASTRIDDYEQYF

v_gene: TRBV6-4
j_gene: TRBJ2-1
CDR3aa: CASSVAESSYNEQFF

v_gene: TRBV7-8
j_gene: TRBJ1-6
CDR3aa: CASSPSETLHF

v_gene: TRBV30
j_gene: TRBJ1-6
CDR3aa: CAWSVSGSSPLHF

v_gene: TRBV24-1
j_gene: TRBJ2-1
CDR3aa: CATAGGSYNEQFF

v_gene: TRBV3-1/TRBV3-2
j_gene: TRBJ2-5
CDR3aa: CASSQGGGRETQYF

v_gene: TRBV5-1
j_gene: TRBJ1-1
CDR3aa: CASSLGGGREAFF

v_gene: TRBV15
j_gene: TRBJ1-5
CDR3aa: CATSRGIGGDQPQHF

v_gene: TRBV19
j_gene: TRBJ2-6
CDR3aa: CASSLHHGAGGANVLTF

v_gene: TRBV4-3
j_gene: TRBJ2-7
CDR3aa: CASSQWTSGRVHEQYF

v_gene: TRBV5-8
j_gene: TRBJ1-4
CDR3aa: CASSPRRGYNEKLFF

v_gene: TRBV4-2
j_gene: TRBJ2-7
CDR3aa: CASSQGGIRGYEQYF

v_gene: TRBV19
j_gene: TRBJ1-6
CDR3aa: CASSKEPGQGVSPLHF

v_gene: TRBV10-1
j_gene: TRBJ2-2
CDR3aa: CASSEPSEENTGELFF

v_gene: TRBV10-3
j_gene: TRBJ2-7
CDR3aa: CAISLTSGEYEQYF

v_gene: TRBV4-1
j_gene: TRBJ1-1
CDR3aa: CASGQGANTEAFF

v_gene: TRBV7-9
j_gene: TRBJ2-7
CDR3aa: CASSFHFGTAYEQYF

v_gene: TRBV2
j_gene: TRBJ2-5
CDR3aa: CASHRDETQYF

v_gene: TRBV19
j_gene: TRBJ1-1
CDR3aa: CASSILTGPHTEAFF

v_gene: TRBV14
j_gene: TRBJ2-1
CDR3aa: CASSQEAVSYNEQFF

v_gene: TRBV24-1
j_gene: TRBJ2-3
CDR3aa: CATSDWGRGTDTQYF

v_gene: TRBV7-3
j_gene: TRBJ2-1
CDR3aa: CASSLRGPSGNEQFF

v_gene: TRBV4-3
j_gene: TRBJ2-2
CDR3aa: CASSPSGGRFAGELFF

v_gene: TRBV18
j_gene: TRBJ1-5
CDR3aa: CASSPYPTGGSGNQPQHF

v_gene: TRBV5-6
j_gene: TRBJ1-4
CDR3aa: CASSSLQGGWATNEKLFF

v_gene: TRBV4-3
j_gene: TRBJ2-7
CDR3aa: CASSQVRDSSYEQYF

v_gene: TRBV28
j_gene: TRBJ2-2
CDR3aa: CASSPLPGQGSTGELFF

v_gene: TRBV30
j_gene: TRBJ1-5
CDR3aa: CACASKAGYNQPQHF

v_gene: TRBV6-4
j_gene: TRBJ2-6
CDR3aa: CASSADSSGANVLTF

v_gene: TRBV24-1
j_gene: TRBJ2-5
CDR3aa: CATSDPGVQETQYF

v_gene: TRBV9
j_gene: TRBJ2-7
CDR3aa: CASSRGVGGYEQYF

v_gene: TRBV9
j_gene: TRBJ2-1
CDR3aa: CASSVGLLAADEQFF

v_gene: TRBV27
j_gene: TRBJ1-2
CDR3aa: CASSPLGTLFIDGYTF

v_gene: TRBV25-1
j_gene: TRBJ1-2
CDR3aa: CASQGVGGNYGYTF

v_gene: TRBV7-3
j_gene: TRBJ2-1
CDR3aa: CASSLTAGSPQFF

v_gene: TRBV5-5
j_gene: TRBJ1-1
CDR3aa: CASSSGVTEAFF

v_gene: TRBV30
j_gene: TRBJ2-3
CDR3aa: CAWSVGAGTDTQYF

v_gene: TRBV6-5
j_gene: TRBJ1-6
CDR3aa: CASSPTGRDLHF

v_gene: TRBV10-2
j_gene: TRBJ1-2
CDR3aa: CASSSTGGSLYGYTF

v_gene: TRBV7-9
j_gene: TRBJ2-1
CDR3aa: CASEGPAGIEQFF

v_gene: TRBV18
j_gene: TRBJ1-3
CDR3aa: CASSPIRQPNSGNTIYF

v_gene: TRBV24-1
j_gene: TRBJ2-1
CDR3aa: CATSEPGGGEGNGQFF

v_gene: TRBV18
j_gene: TRBJ2-7
CDR3aa: CASSPPTLTYEQYF

v_gene: TRBV5-8
j_gene: TRBJ1-5
CDR3aa: CASSRPISYQPQHF